This TCR beta chain was identified in a study of OX40 agonist ivuxolimab in advanced cancers. Whole-study context: The group had a mean age of roughly 56 years, ranged from roughly 23 to 90, and was 75% to 85% male. Three patients showed partial responses: one hepatocellular carcinoma and two cutaneous melanoma cases.

Study-wide points: Dose levels from 0.1 to 3.0 mg/kg saw CD4+ and CD8+ blood T cells expand clonally by week 6.

Measured with immunoSEQ multiplex PCR; TCRdb has only the in-frame clones, and not every one. The data hold 96,000 or so clones, with under 85% observed a single time. This clone was seen only once. What it recognizes is unknown. Trimming left V 4 bases short and J 3 bases short, with 3 bases between. The CDR3 is 11 amino acids. From germline, CDR1 is SQVTM and CDR2 ANQGSEA. This TCR was sampled from an adult with an advanced solid tumor such as melanoma, head and neck, liver or kidney cancer. Specimen: CD4+ or CD8+ T cells sorted from blood, collected in a trial of the OX40 agonist ivuxolimab. This chain joins TRBV29-1 and TRBJ2-2; no clear D gene. Written as DNA, the CDR3 is TGCAGCGTTGTGTACACCGGGGAGCTGTTTTTT. Translation gives CSVVYTGELFF.